This is a list of T cell receptor beta chains from one sample in a study of CD8 T cells in ankylosing spondylitis. TCRdb used MiXCR to reprocess the 5' RACE reads, holding one entry per CDR3 protein. The sample consists of 250,000 to 400,000 distinct CDR3 sequences, under 14% of them appearing once. The sample consisted of blood, either unsorted or a sorted T cell fraction (not recorded which). The receptors shown here come from a female donor with ankylosing spondylitis or in good health (not recorded which). CDR3s leave out the opening cysteine and the closing phenylalanine or tryptophan. D genes are given only for firm matches. Some rows have no size entry. The others give once, few or many, or a class for an expanded clone.

d_call	v_call	j_call	cdr3_length	clone_size	cdr3_aa
NA	TRBV20-1	TRBJ1-1	10	NA	SANRPDTEAF
NA	TRBV20-1	TRBJ1-5	14	many	SARDTRGGSNQPQH
TRBD1	TRBV20-1	TRBJ1-6	12	many	SAVRGTGGSPLH
NA	TRBV27	TRBJ1-6	18	many	ASSKRTGTAPYDYNSPLH
NA	TRBV20-1	TRBJ1-2	12	many	SARAPTGFRGYT
NA	TRBV5-1	TRBJ2-1	14	many	ASSLASVGTSLEQF
NA	TRBV5-1	TRBJ2-2	13	many	ASSLRTDNTGELF
NA	TRBV20-1	TRBJ2-5	12	few	SARFGRVSETQY
NA	TRBV10-2	TRBJ2-7	12	many	ASSVSVRGLEQY
NA	TRBV7-6	TRBJ2-2	16	many	ASSLGWGAKKNTGELF
TRBD1	TRBV18	TRBJ2-7	12	few	ASSQDRAGYEQY
NA	TRBV30	TRBJ1-5	11	few	AWGSRGNQPQH
NA	TRBV5-1	TRBJ2-1	11	many	ASSWQGTNEQF
TRBD2	TRBV12-3/TRBV12-4	TRBJ2-1	13	NA	ASSTGAGGYNEQF
NA	TRBV20-1	TRBJ1-2	12	many	SATKLTANYGYT
NA	TRBV12-3/TRBV12-4	TRBJ2-7	11	few	ASRLGPHGEQY
NA	TRBV20-1	TRBJ2-7	11	NA	SARELGSLEQY
TRBD1	TRBV20-1	TRBJ1-5	11	many	SAPGQGDQPQH
NA	TRBV5-1	TRBJ2-2	10	many	ASRLSAGELF
TRBD2	TRBV7-3	TRBJ2-1	14	few	ASSPTGLAEYNEQF
NA	TRBV5-1	TRBJ1-2	11	many	ASSSEYGDGYT
TRBD2	TRBV7-3	TRBJ2-1	20	NA	ASSLRSVVAGGIARVYNEQF
TRBD2	TRBV18	TRBJ2-1	12	few	ASSQSSGFDEQF
NA	TRBV20-1	TRBJ2-5	12	many	SADGRPNSVTQY
TRBD1	TRBV30	TRBJ1-1	12	many	AWREQGAPTEAF
TRBD1	TRBV5-6	TRBJ2-7	12	many	ASSLDTGEYEQY
NA	TRBV5-1	TRBJ2-1	13	many	ASSLPSGLYNEQF
NA	TRBV27	TRBJ1-3	12	few	ATSPASGGNTIY
NA	TRBV20-1	TRBJ1-2	12	many	SAEDRAQVYGYT
NA	TRBV12-3/TRBV12-4	TRBJ1-2	11	many	ASSLGPASGYT
TRBD2	TRBV27	TRBJ2-1	15	few	ASSSAGGAGSYNEQF
NA	TRBV20-1	TRBJ1-6	14	many	SALPGPRGHNSPLH
NA	TRBV7-6	TRBJ1-6	12	many	ASSFGAPNSPLH
TRBD2	TRBV11-2	TRBJ2-1	13	many	ASSLVTGGPSVPF
NA	TRBV5-1	TRBJ1-6	16	NA	ASSLEGTRSSYNSPLH
NA	TRBV5-1	TRBJ2-7	13	many	ASSLGLDKTYEQY
NA	TRBV5-1	TRBJ1-3	14	many	ASSSMTASSGNTIY
NA	TRBV2	TRBJ1-4	11	few	ATYSGGGEKLF
NA	TRBV12-3/TRBV12-4	TRBJ2-2	14	many	ASSSHLTRNTGELF
TRBD2	TRBV6-1	TRBJ2-1	14	many	ASSGIGLAGPNEQF
TRBD2	TRBV3-1	TRBJ2-1	12	few	ASSPRTSGNEQF
NA	TRBV20-1	TRBJ2-6	14	few	SAGRGSRSGANVLT
NA	TRBV20-1	TRBJ1-6	10	many	RVGALAGALH
NA	TRBV5-8	TRBJ1-4	9	NA	ASSLDRPMF
NA	TRBV29-1	TRBJ2-5	9	NA	SVEGHETQY
TRBD2	TRBV20-1	TRBJ2-7	13	many	SASRLAPSSYEQY
NA	TRBV5-1	TRBJ2-7	13	many	ASSRAGTNSYEQY
NA	TRBV6-1	TRBJ1-5	12	NA	ASTYEGYSQPQH
TRBD1	TRBV7-8	TRBJ1-4	14	many	ASSPLGGQGSEKLF
NA	TRBV30	TRBJ1-2	11	few	AWSVRGGYGYT
TRBD1	TRBV5-1	TRBJ1-4	11	many	ASSLDRAEKLF
NA	TRBV7-6	TRBJ2-7	14	few	ASSWEQGRRNYEQY
TRBD2	TRBV7-9	TRBJ2-3	15	few	ASSLGRLAGGADTQY
TRBD1	TRBV12-3/TRBV12-4	TRBJ2-7	13	many	ASRPRQGSSYEQY
TRBD1	TRBV9	TRBJ1-4	16	many	ASSPYPTGGGENEKLF
NA	TRBV10-3	TRBJ2-2	14	NA	ATNPRGRVSDGELF
NA	TRBV20-1	TRBJ1-1	12	many	TSGGQGRGTEAF